These 31 T cell receptor beta chains originate from one sample sequenced in a study of identical twins. TCRdb re-analysed the 5' RACE reads in MiXCR, keeping a single row per CDR3 protein. The sample lists around 690,000 distinct CDR3 sequences; about 20% were seen once. A further study also used this sample, focusing on T cells expressing NK-cell markers.

The specimen sequenced was PBMCs. These receptors were obtained from a woman aged 18-29 years in good health.

This clonotype was counted only a few times. The chain recombines TRBV6-5 with TRBJ2-3; TRBD2 agrees at 8 bases. CDR3 size: 16 residues. The germline V gene encodes CDR1 MNHEY and CDR2 SVGAGI. J gave up 3 bases and V 2 bases, and 7 bases lay outside the gene matches. CDR3 in DNA: TGTGCCAGCAGTTACGGCCAGATAGCGGGGACAGATACGCAGTATTTT. Translated, it gives CASSYGQIAGTDTQYF.

Here the CDR3 reads CSARDGLSGETQYF. DNA for the CDR3: TGCAGTGCTAGAGATGGACTATCTGGAGAGACCCAGTACTTC. The gene calls are TRBV20-1 and TRBJ2-5, with D possibly being TRBD2 (6 bases). The germline V and J ends were trimmed by 0 bases and 4 bases, with 12 bases remaining between them. The CDR3 is 14 residues long. The germline gives CDR1 DFQATT, CDR2 SNEGSKA (reference sequence).

The table lists this clonotype with many counts. V gene TRBV2 combines with J gene TRBJ2-1; D possibly corresponds to TRBD2 (6 bases). Germline V gene sequence: CDR1 SNHLY, CDR2 FYNNEI. Trimming cost V 6 bases and J 0 bases, with 12 bases left between them. This CDR3 has 15 amino acids. CDR3 sequence: CASRIRESSYNEQFF. CDR3 in DNA: TGTGCCAGCAGAATCCGGGAGAGCTCCTACAATGAGCAGTTCTTC.

The chain carries TRBV5-1 and TRBJ2-5; D unclear. The CDR3 has 14 residues. The germline V gene encodes CDR1 SGHRS and CDR2 YFSETQ. Trimming removed 4 bases at V and 3 bases at J, with 13 bases between. This CDR3 is CASSGVQREETQYF. CDR3 DNA sequence: TGCGCCAGCAGCGGGGTCCAAAGGGAAGAGACCCAGTACTTC.

The chain recombines TRBV20-1 with TRBJ2-5, with D tentatively TRBD1 or TRBD2 (5 bases each). This CDR3 is built from 13 residues. CDR1 and CDR2 (germline): DFQATT, SNEGSKA (reference sequence). Trimming shortened V by 5 bases and J by 3 bases, and 13 bases separated the two germline ends. The CDR3 DNA follows: TGCAGTGCTGCCGGGACGGCGAAAGAGACCCAGTACTTC. Translation: CSAAGTAKETQYF.

The V gene is TRBV7-2, the J gene TRBJ1-5, with 7 bases identical to TRBD1. The germline gives CDR1 SGHTA, CDR2 FQGNSA. V lost 2 bases, J lost 4 bases, and 2 bases stayed unmatched. The CDR3 is made up of 14 amino acids. The DNA of the CDR3 is TGTGCCAGCAGCTTAATCAGGGGGAATCAGCCCCAGCATTTT. Amino acids: CASSLIRGNQPQHF.

This clonotype has only a few counts. V gene TRBV9 combines with J gene TRBJ2-1; 7 bases agree with TRBD1. The germline V gene has CDR1 SGDLS and CDR2 YYNGEE. The CDR3 consists of 15 residues. The V and J ends lost 3 bases and 13 bases, in that order; junction bases with no gene match: 16. The CDR3 coding sequence is TGTGCCAGCAGCGGCCCGGGACAGAAAATCGGAGAACAGTTCTTC. This gives the protein CASSGPGQKIGEQFF.

The chain carries TRBV3-1 and TRBJ2-1; D call uncertain. Trimming cost V 0 bases and J 5 bases, with 17 bases left between them. The germline V gene has CDR1 LGHDT and CDR2 YNNKEL (reference sequence). The CDR3 sequence is 17 residues long. The CDR3 protein is CASSQDRLMGANNEQFF. CDR3 DNA sequence: TGTGCCAGCAGCCAAGATCGGCTCATGGGCGCTAACAATGAGCAGTTCTTC.

The CDR3 DNA sequence: TGTGCCAGCAGCACGGGACAGGGGGCGGGTGAGCAGTTCTTC. Translated, it gives CASSTGQGAGEQFF. The V call is TRBV7-6, the J call TRBJ2-1; 12 bases map to TRBD1. This CDR3 region has 14 residues. Germline V gives CDR1 SGHVS, CDR2 FNYEAQ. The V and J ends lost 5 bases and 9 bases, in that order; junction bases with no gene match: 5. Looking up the rest from reference TRBV7-6 and TRBJ2-1 gives the full variable domain: GAGVSQSPRYKVTKRGQDVALRCDPISGHVSLYWYRQALGQGPEFLTYFNYEAQQDKSGLPNDRFSAERPEGSISTLTIQRTEQRDSAMYRCASSTGQGAGEQFFGPGTRLTVL.

A few counts support this clonotype. The chain combines TRBV7-2 with TRBJ2-3, with D perhaps matching TRBD1 (6 bases). The germline V gene encodes CDR1 SGHTA and CDR2 FQGNSA. Trimming shortened V by 5 bases and J by 8 bases, and 14 bases separated the two germline ends. The CDR3 runs 13 residues. The CDR3 DNA follows: TGTGCCAGCAGCCAGTCCTACAGGGTTACGCAGTATTTT. This sequence encodes CASSQSYRVTQYF.

This clonotype was picked up a small number of times. The genes are TRBV6-1 and TRBJ2-2; TRBD2 is a possible D gene (5 bases). This CDR3 is 13 amino acids long. V lost 7 bases and J lost 6, with 12 bases in between. Germline V CDR1 and CDR2: MNHNS, SASEGT. CDR3 sequence: CASTPRGSGELFF. Here the CDR3 DNA reads TGTGCCAGCACCCCCCGAGGGTCCGGGGAGCTGTTTTTT.

The table lists this clonotype with many counts. The chain uses TRBV5-3 and TRBJ2-1; 13 positions match TRBD2. TRBV5-3 is assigned to the ORF class and has an uncertain function. Losses at the gene ends were 8 bases for V and 0 bases for J; bases not matched to a gene: 8. This CDR3 is 17 amino acids long. The CDR3 sequence: CASRLAGGLFSYNEQFF. The CDR3 DNA reads TGTGCCAGTAGACTAGCGGGAGGCCTCTTCTCCTACAATGAGCAGTTCTTC.

The V and J genes are TRBV12-3 or TRBV12-4 and TRBJ2-3; either TRBD1 or TRBD2 may fit D (5 bases each). The CDR3 covers 15 residues. The germline V and J ends were trimmed by 5 bases and 2 bases, with 14 bases remaining between them. The chain's CDR3 is CASSLWGRNTDTQYF. DNA of the CDR3: TGTGCCAGCAGTCTTTGGGGACGGAACACAGATACGCAGTATTTT.

This chain links TRBV20-1 with TRBJ2-7; D is possibly TRBD1 (5 bases). This CDR3 comprises 14 residues. Germline-derived CDR1 and CDR2 are DFQATT and SNEGSKA (reference sequence). V was pared by 4 bases and J by 4 bases, with 17 bases between. CDR3 protein: CSAKKGPNRYEQYF. CDR3 sequence (DNA): TGCAGTGCTAAGAAGGGGCCGAACCGGTACGAGCAGTACTTC.

In its sample, this clonotype was seen a few times. V gene TRBV7-9 combines with J gene TRBJ1-1; D ambiguous. The germline V gene encodes CDR1 SEHNR and CDR2 FQNEAQ (reference sequence). Trimming left V 3 bases short and J 8 bases short, with 16 bases between. This CDR3 contains 14 residues. Here the CDR3 DNA reads TGTGCCAGCAGCTTCCTCAGAGGGCGGCCCGAAGCTTTCTTT. It translates to CASSFLRGRPEAFF.

This clonotype has a handful of counts. J is TRBJ1-1 and V is TRBV7-9; D is unclear. The V gene's germline CDR1 is SEHNR and CDR2 FQNEAQ (reference sequence). Between the trimmed V and J ends, which lost 5 bases and 0 bases, there was a span of 7 bases. The CDR3 has 13 residues. The CDR3 bases are TGTGCCAGCAGCCCGGCTATGAACACTGAAGCTTTCTTT. Encoded protein: CASSPAMNTEAFF.

V usage is TRBV6-5 and J usage is TRBJ2-1; TRBD2 is a possible D gene (5 bases). Looked up from germline, CDR1 is MNHEY and CDR2 is SVGAGI. The CDR3 consists of 15 residues. The germline V and J ends were trimmed by 4 bases and 4 bases, with 14 bases remaining between them. The CDR3 is CASSSQAVNYNEQFF. The DNA for the CDR3 is TGTGCCAGCAGTTCGCAAGCGGTTAATTACAATGAGCAGTTCTTC.

This clonotype was seen a few times. This rearrangement joins TRBV7-9 to TRBJ1-1; D is undetermined. From germline, CDR1 is SEHNR and CDR2 FQNEAQ (reference sequence). The CDR3 has 17 residues. V was shortened by 1 base and J by 4 bases, with 19 bases between the two germline ends. The CDR3 nucleotides read TGTGCCAGCAGCTTAGTAGGAAGGGCTCAAACCACCACTGAAGCTTTCTTT. Translating gives CASSLVGRAQTTTEAFF.

There are a few counts of this clonotype. The chain employs TRBV5-1 and TRBJ1-2, with D perhaps matching TRBD1 (6 bases). CDR1 and CDR2 (germline): SGHRS, YFSETQ. V lost 2 bases, J lost 4 bases, and 12 bases lay in between. This CDR3 spans 14 amino acids. The CDR3 is CASSLQGEGYGYTF. The CDR3 DNA follows: TGCGCCAGCAGCTTACAGGGTGAGGGCTATGGCTACACCTTC.

This chain links TRBV7-8 with TRBJ1-1, with D maybe TRBD1 (6 bases). In germline, CDR1 is SGHVS, CDR2 FQNEAQ. The CDR3 covers 15 residues. V lost 7 bases to trimming and J lost 11 bases, with 26 bases between them. This chain's CDR3 is CASMGTGTPRGEAFF. CDR3 sequence (DNA): TGTGCCAGCATGGGAACCGGGACACCCAGAGGAGAGGCTTTCTTT.

This clonotype was recorded a few times. The chain carries TRBV12-3 or TRBV12-4 and TRBJ1-3, with D unclear. V shed 5 bases and J shed 0 bases, with 8 bases lying between them. This CDR3 is built from 14 residues. CDR3 bases: TGTGCCAGCAGTCCTGCAGTCTCTGGAAACACCATATATTTT. This gives the protein CASSPAVSGNTIYF.

In its sample, this clonotype was seen a few times. The chain couples TRBV6-1 to TRBJ2-7, with TRBD2 matching over 9 bases. Germline CDR1 and CDR2: MNHNS and SASEGT. Trimming took 2 bases from V and 1 from J; bases not matched to a gene: 12. The CDR3 is 18 residues long. The DNA of the CDR3 is TGTGCCAGCAGTGAACTAGCGGGACTTCCTCCCGTTTCCTACGAGCAGTACTTC. Its translation is CASSELAGLPPVSYEQYF.

This chain links TRBV12-3 or TRBV12-4 with TRBJ2-7; 7 nucleotides match TRBD2. The V gene end was trimmed by 3 bases and the J gene end by 2 bases; junction bases not matched to a gene: 7. The CDR3 loop spans 15 amino acids. CDR3 nucleotides: TGTGCCAGCAGTTTTTGGCCTAGCGGAACCTACGAGCAGTACTTC. Amino acid sequence: CASSFWPSGTYEQYF.

The V gene is TRBV5-1, the J gene TRBJ1-2, with 9 bases lining up with TRBD1. This CDR3 has 15 residues. CDR1 SGHRS and CDR2 YFSETQ come from the germline V gene. Losses at the gene ends were 4 bases for V and 3 bases for J; bases not matched to a gene: 7. This chain's CDR3 is CASSPGQGSDYGYTF. In DNA, the CDR3 is TGCGCCAGCAGCCCGGGACAGGGATCCGACTATGGCTACACCTTC.

This clonotype showed up many times. The rearrangement joins TRBV20-1 to TRBJ1-6; TRBD1 might be the D (6 bases). The germline V gene has CDR1 DFQATT and CDR2 SNEGSKA (reference sequence). This CDR3 has 15 residues. Trimming removed 3 bases at V and 7 bases at J, with 16 bases between. The CDR3 DNA is TGCAGTGCTAGGGCGGGGGGCGTAGCAAATTCACCCCTCCACTTT. Its protein is CSARAGGVANSPLHF.

This clonotype was seen a few times. This chain links TRBV5-1 with TRBJ2-7; a possible D gene is TRBD1 (6 bases). From germline, CDR1 is SGHRS and CDR2 YFSETQ. With 4 bases removed from V and 3 bases from J, the gap between germline ends came to 14 bases. CDR3 size: 14 residues. CDR3 in amino acids: CASSRLGADYEQYF. In DNA form, the CDR3 reads TGCGCCAGCAGCCGGTTGGGGGCTGACTACGAGCAGTACTTC.

This clonotype was recorded many times. The rearrangement joins TRBV7-2 to TRBJ1-6, with D perhaps TRBD1 (6 bases). CDR1 is SGHTA, CDR2 FQGNSA, per germline. With 5 bases removed from V and 7 bases from J, the gap between germline ends came to 18 bases. The CDR3 has 16 amino acids. The CDR3 is CASSRSWGGPNSPLHF. In nucleotides, the CDR3 is TGTGCCAGCAGCCGGAGTTGGGGGGGCCCCAATTCACCCCTCCACTTT.

This chain links TRBV6-5 with TRBJ2-1, with D uncertain. This CDR3 region has 16 residues. Looked up from germline, CDR1 is MNHEY and CDR2 is SVGAGI. V lost 0 bases, J lost 5 bases, and 14 bases lay in between. This CDR3 reads CASSYSLRPGDNEQFF. CDR3 DNA: TGTGCCAGCAGTTACTCCCTACGGCCAGGTGACAATGAGCAGTTCTTC.

This chain links TRBV12-3 or TRBV12-4 with TRBJ2-5; 11 nucleotides line up with TRBD2. This CDR3 is 14 amino acids long. V lost 4 bases and J lost 5; bases outside the gene matches: 3. The CDR3 DNA reads TGTGCCAGCAGTTCTAGCGGGGGGTTGGAGACCCAGTACTTC. Amino acids: CASSSSGGLETQYF.

The V gene is TRBV10-3, the J gene TRBJ2-5; the D gene could be TRBD1 or TRBD2 (5 bases each). CDR1 and CDR2 from the germline V gene are ENHRY and SYGVKD. The CDR3 loop spans 14 amino acids. Trimming took off 0 bases at V and 4 bases at J, with 9 bases between the two ends. The CDR3 DNA is TGTGCCATCAGTGAGTCGAAGGGGAGAGAGACCCAGTACTTC. Residues: CAISESKGRETQYF.

The V gene is TRBV29-1, the J gene TRBJ2-1, with TRBD2 matching over 12 bases. The trim removed 5 bases at V and 2 bases at J, leaving 1 base unmatched. The CDR3 loop spans 14 amino acids. The germline gives CDR1 SQVTM, CDR2 ANQGSEA. The CDR3 spells CSVRLAGAYNEQFF. In nucleotides, the CDR3 is TGCAGCGTTCGACTAGCGGGAGCCTACAATGAGCAGTTCTTC.